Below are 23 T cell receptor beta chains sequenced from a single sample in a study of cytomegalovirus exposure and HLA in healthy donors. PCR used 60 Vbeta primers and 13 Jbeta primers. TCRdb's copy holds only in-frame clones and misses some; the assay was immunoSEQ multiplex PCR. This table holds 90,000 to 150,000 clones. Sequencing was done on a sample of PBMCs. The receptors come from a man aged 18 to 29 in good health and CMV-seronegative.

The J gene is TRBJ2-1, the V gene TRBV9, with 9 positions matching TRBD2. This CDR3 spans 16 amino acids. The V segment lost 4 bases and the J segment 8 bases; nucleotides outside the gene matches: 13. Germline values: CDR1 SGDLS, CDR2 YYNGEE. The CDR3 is CASSLGGAGGRDEQFF. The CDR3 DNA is TGTGCCAGCAGCCTCGGGGGAGCGGGGGGAAGGGATGAGCAGTTCTTC.

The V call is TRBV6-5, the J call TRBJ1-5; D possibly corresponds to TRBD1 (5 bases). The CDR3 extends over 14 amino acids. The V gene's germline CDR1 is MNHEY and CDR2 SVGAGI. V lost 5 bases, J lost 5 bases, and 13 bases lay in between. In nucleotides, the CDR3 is TGTGCCAGCAGTGAAAGGGGCAGGGATCAGCCCCAGCATTTT. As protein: CASSERGRDQPQHF.

CDR3 nucleotides: TGTGCCTGGAGGAAGAAGGGGGATCAGCCCCAGCATTTT. Protein sequence: CAWRKKGDQPQHF. The chain combines TRBV30 with TRBJ1-5; possible D gene TRBD1, 6 bases. The V gene lost 3 bases and the J gene lost 5 bases, with 11 bases spanning the gap. Germline V gives CDR1 GTSNPN, CDR2 SVGIG (reference sequence). CDR3 size: 13 residues.

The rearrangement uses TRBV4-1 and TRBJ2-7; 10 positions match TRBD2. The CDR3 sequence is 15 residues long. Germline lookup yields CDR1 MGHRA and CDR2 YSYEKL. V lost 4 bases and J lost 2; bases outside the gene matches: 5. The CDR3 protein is CASSRTGTSAYEQYF. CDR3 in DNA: TGCGCCAGCAGCCGTACCGGGACTAGCGCCTACGAGCAGTACTTC.

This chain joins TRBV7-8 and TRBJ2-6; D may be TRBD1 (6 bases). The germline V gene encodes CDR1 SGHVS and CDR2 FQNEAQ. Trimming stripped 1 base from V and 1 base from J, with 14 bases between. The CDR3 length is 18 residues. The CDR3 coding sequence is TGTGCCAGCAGCTTAGTAGGTCCAGGGGCATCTGGGGCCAACGTCCTGACTTTC. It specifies CASSLVGPGASGANVLTF.

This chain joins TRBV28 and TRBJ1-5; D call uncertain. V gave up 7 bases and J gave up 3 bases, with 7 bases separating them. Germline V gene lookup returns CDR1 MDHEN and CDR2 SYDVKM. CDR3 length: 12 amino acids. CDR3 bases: TGTGCCAGCACTCTAGACAATCAGCCCCAGCATTTT. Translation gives CASTLDNQPQHF.

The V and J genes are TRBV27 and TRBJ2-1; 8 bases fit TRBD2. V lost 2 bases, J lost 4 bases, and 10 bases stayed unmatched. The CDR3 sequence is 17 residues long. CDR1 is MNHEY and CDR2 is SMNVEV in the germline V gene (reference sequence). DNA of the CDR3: TGTGCCAGCAGTTTAGGAATGGGGAGCGGGAGTTACAATGAGCAGTTCTTC. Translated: CASSLGMGSGSYNEQFF.

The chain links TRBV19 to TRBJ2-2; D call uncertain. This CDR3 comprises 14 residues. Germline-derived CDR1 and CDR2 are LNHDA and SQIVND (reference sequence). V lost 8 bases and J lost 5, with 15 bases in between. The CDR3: CASEYLPRTGELFF. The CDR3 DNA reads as TGTGCCAGTGAATATCTCCCTAGAACCGGGGAGCTGTTTTTT.

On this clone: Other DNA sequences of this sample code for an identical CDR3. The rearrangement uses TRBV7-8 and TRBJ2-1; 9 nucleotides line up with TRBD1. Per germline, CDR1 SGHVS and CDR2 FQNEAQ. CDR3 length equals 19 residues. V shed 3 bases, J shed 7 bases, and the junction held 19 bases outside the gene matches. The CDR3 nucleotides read TGTGCCAGCAGCTTCGCCGGGACAGGGAATGATTTCGGGGGGAATGAGCAGTTCTTC. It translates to CASSFAGTGNDFGGNEQFF.

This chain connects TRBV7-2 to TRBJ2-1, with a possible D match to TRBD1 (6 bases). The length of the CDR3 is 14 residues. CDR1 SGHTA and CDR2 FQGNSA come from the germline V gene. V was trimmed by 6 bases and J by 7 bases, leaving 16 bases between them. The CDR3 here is CASSEGPGVNEQFF. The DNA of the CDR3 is TGTGCCAGCAGTGAAGGCCCAGGGGTTAATGAGCAGTTCTTC.

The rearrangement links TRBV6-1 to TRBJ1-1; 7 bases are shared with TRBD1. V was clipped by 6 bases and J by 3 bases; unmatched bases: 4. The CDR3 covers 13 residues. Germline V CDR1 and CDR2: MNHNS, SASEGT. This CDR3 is CASRDRAYTEAFF. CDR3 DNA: TGTGCCAGCAGAGACAGGGCGTACACTGAAGCTTTCTTT.

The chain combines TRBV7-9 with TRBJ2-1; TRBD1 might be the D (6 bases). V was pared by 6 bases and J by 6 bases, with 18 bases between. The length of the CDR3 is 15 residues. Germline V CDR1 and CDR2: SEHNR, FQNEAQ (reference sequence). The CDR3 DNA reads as TGTGCCAGCAGTTATCGACAGGTTAATAGCAATGAGCAGTTCTTC. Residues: CASSYRQVNSNEQFF.

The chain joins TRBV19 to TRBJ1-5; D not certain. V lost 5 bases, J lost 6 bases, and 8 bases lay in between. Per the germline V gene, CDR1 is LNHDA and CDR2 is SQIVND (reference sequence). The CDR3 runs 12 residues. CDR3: CASSVGGQPQHF. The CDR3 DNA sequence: TGTGCCAGTAGTGTCGGAGGTCAGCCCCAGCATTTT.

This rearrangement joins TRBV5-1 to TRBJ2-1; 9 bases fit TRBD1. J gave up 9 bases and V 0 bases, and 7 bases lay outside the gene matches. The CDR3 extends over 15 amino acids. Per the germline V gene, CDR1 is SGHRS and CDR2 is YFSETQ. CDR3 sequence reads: CASSLGDRASGEQFF. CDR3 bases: TGCGCCAGCAGCTTGGGGGACAGGGCCAGCGGTGAGCAGTTCTTC. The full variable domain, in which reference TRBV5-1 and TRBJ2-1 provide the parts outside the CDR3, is KAGVTQTPRYLIKTRGQQVTLSCSPISGHRSVSWYQQTPGQGLQFLFEYFSETQRNKGNFPGRFSGRQFSNSRSEMNVSTLELGDSALYLCASSLGDRASGEQFFGPGTRLTVL.

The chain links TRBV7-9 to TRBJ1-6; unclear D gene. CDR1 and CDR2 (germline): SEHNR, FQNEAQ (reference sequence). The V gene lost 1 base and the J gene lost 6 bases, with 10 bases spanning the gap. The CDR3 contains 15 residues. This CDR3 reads CASSLGGGFNSPLHF. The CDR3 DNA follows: TGTGCCAGCAGCTTAGGAGGAGGGTTTAATTCACCCCTCCACTTT.

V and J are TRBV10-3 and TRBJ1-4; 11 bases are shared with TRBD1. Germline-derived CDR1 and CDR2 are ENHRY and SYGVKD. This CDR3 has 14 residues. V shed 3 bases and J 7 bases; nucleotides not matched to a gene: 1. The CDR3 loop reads CAISEGTGGEKLFF. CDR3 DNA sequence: TGTGCCATCAGTGAAGGGACAGGGGGTGAAAAACTGTTTTTT.

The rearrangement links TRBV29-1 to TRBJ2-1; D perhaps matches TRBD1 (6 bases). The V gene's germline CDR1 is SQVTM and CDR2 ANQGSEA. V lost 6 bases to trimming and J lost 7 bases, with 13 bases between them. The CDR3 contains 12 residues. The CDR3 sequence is CSVNRAGNEQFF. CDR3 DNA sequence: TGCAGCGTCAACAGGGCGGGTAATGAGCAGTTCTTC.

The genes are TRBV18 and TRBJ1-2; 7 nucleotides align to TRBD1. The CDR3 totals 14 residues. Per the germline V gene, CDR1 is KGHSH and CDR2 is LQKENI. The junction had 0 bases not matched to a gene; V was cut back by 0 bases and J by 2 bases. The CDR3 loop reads CASSPPGGNYGYTF. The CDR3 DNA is TGTGCCAGCTCACCACCAGGGGGCAACTATGGCTACACCTTC.

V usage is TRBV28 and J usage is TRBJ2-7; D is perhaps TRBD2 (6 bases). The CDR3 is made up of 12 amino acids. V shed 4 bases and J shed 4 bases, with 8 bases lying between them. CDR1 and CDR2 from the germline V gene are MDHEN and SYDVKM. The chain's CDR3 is CASSWGLYEQYF. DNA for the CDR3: TGTGCCAGCAGTTGGGGACTTTACGAGCAGTACTTC.

DNA of the CDR3: TGTGCCTGGAGTGTACAACTAGCGGGAGAAAACGAGCAGTTCTTC. It specifies CAWSVQLAGENEQFF. This rearrangement joins TRBV30 to TRBJ2-1; 11 positions match TRBD2. Germline trimming cut 0 bases from V and 10 bases from J; bases unmatched to any gene: 8. The CDR3 is made up of 15 amino acids. Per the germline V gene, CDR1 is GTSNPN and CDR2 is SVGIG (reference sequence).

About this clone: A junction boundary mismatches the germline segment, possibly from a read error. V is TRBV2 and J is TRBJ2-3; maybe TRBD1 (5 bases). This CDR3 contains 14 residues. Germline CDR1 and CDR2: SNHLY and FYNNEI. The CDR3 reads CASSALTATGTQYF. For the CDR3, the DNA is TGTGCCAGCAGTGCCCTCACAGCCACAGGTACGCAGTATTTT.

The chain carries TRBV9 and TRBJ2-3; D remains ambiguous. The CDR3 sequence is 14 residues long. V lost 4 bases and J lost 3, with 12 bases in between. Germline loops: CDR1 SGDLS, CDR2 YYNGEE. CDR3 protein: CASSPSWATDTQYF. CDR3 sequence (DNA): TGTGCCAGCAGCCCCTCCTGGGCGACAGATACGCAGTATTTT.

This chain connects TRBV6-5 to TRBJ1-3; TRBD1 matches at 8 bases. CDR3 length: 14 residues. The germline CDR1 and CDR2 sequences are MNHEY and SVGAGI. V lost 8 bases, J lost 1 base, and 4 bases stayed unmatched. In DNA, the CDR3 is TGTGCCAGCTCCAACAGGGGGTCTGGAAACACCATATATTTT. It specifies CASSNRGSGNTIYF.